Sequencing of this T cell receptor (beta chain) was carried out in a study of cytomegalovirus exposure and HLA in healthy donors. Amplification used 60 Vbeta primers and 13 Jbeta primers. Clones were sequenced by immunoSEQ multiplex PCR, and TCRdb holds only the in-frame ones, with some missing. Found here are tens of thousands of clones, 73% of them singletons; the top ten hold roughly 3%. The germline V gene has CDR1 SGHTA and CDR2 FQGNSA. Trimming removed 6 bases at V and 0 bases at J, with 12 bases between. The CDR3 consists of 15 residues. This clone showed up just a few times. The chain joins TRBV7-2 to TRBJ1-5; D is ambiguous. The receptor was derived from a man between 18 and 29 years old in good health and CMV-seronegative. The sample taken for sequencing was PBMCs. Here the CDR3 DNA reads TGTGCCAGCAGTCTCCGCGTCGGTAGCAATCAGCCCCAGCATTTT. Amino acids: CASSLRVGSNQPQHF.